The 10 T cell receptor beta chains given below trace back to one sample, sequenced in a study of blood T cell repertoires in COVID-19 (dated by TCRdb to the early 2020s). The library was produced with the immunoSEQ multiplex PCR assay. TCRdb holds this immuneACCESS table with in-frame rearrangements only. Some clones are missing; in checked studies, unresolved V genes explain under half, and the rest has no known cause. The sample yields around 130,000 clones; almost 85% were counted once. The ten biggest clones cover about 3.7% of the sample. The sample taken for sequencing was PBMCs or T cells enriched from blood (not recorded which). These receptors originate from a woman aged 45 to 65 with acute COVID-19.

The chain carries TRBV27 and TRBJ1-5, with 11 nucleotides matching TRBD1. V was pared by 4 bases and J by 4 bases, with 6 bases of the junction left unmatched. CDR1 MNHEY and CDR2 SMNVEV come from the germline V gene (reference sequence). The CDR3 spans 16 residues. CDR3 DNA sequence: TGTGCCAGCAGTTCTGTGGACAGGGGGCTAAATCAGCCCCAGCATTTT. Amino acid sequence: CASSSVDRGLNQPQHF.

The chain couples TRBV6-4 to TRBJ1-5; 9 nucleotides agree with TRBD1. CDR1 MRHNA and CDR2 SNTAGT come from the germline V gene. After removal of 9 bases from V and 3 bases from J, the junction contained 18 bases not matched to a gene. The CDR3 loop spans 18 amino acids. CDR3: CASRDRGYCLGHNQPQHF. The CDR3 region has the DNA TGTGCCAGTAGAGACAGGGGGTACTGTCTGGGCCACAATCAGCCCCAGCATTTT.

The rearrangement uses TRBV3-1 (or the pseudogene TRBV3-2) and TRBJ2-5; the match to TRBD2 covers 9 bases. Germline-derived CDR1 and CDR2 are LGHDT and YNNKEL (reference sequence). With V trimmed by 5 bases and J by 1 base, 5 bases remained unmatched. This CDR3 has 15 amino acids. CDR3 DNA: TGTGCCAGCAGCTTCCAGACTAGCGGCCAAGAGACCCAGTACTTC. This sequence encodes CASSFQTSGQETQYF.

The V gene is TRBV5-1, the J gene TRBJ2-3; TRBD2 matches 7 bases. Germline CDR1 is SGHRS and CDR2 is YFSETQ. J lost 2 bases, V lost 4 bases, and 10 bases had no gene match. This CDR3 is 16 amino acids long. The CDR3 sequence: CASSRSSGTYTDTQYF. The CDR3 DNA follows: TGCGCCAGCAGCAGATCAAGCGGGACCTACACAGATACGCAGTATTTT. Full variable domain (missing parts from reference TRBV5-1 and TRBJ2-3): KAGVTQTPRYLIKTRGQQVTLSCSPISGHRSVSWYQQTPGQGLQFLFEYFSETQRNKGNFPGRFSGRQFSNSRSEMNVSTLELGDSALYLCASSRSSGTYTDTQYFGPGTRLTVL.

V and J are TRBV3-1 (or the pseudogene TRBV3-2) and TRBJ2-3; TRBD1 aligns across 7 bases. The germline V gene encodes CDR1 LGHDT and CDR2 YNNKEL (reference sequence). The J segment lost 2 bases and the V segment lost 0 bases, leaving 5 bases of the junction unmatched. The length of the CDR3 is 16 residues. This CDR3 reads CASSQDSGQNTDTQYF. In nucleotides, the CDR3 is TGTGCCAGCAGCCAAGATTCGGGACAGAACACAGATACGCAGTATTTT.

CDR3 nucleotide sequence: TGCGCCAGCAGGAGTTCGCAGGGGGCAAGCGGTGGTGGCTACACCTTC. Amino acids: CASRSSQGASGGGYTF. V gene TRBV5-1 combines with J gene TRBJ1-2, with 8 bases fitting TRBD1. CDR3 length: 16 amino acids. Unmatched junction bases numbered 16, after V lost 5 bases and J lost 7 bases. The germline CDR1 and CDR2 sequences are SGHRS and YFSETQ. Full variable domain (rest looked up from reference TRBV5-1 and TRBJ1-2): KAGVTQTPRYLIKTRGQQVTLSCSPISGHRSVSWYQQTPGQGLQFLFEYFSETQRNKGNFPGRFSGRQFSNSRSEMNVSTLELGDSALYLCASRSSQGASGGGYTFGSGTRLTVV.

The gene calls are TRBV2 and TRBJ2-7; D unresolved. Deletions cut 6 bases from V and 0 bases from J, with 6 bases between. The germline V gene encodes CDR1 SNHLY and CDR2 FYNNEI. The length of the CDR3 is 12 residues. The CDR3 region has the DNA TGTGCCAGCAGGGCCCCCTCCTACGAGCAGTACTTC. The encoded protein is CASRAPSYEQYF.

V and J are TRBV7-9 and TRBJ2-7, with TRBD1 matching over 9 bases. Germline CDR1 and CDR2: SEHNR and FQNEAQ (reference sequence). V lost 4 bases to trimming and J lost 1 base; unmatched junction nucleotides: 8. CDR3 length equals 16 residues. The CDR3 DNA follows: TGTGCCAGCAGCTCAACAGACAGGGGGGGTTCCTACGAGCAGTACTTC. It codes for CASSSTDRGGSYEQYF.

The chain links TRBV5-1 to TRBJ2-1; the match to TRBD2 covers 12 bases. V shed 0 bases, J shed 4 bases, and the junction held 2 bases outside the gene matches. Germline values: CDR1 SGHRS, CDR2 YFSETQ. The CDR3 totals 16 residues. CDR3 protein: CASSLAGLAGYNEQFF. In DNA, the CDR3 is TGCGCCAGCAGCTTGGCCGGACTAGCGGGGTACAATGAGCAGTTCTTC.

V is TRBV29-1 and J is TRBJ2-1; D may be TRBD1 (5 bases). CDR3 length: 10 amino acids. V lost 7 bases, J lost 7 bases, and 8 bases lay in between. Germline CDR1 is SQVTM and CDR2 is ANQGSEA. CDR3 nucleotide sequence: TGCAGCGGCCAGGGTAATGAGCAGTTCTTC. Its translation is CSGQGNEQFF.